This is a list of T cell receptor beta chains from one sample in a study of beta chain features in type 1 diabetes. TCRdb's copy holds only in-frame clones and misses some; the assay was immunoSEQ multiplex PCR. This table holds 400,000 to 550,000 clones, about an eighth found once. Source material: naive CD4+ T cells from blood. The source of these receptors is a woman under 30 in good health. Each CDR3 is given with its conserved first and last residue. The D gene is left open where the match is weak.

CDR3 protein: CASSPGQGIDGYTF; V gene: TRBV7-9; D gene: TRBD1; J gene: TRBJ1-2
CDR3 protein: CASSEQQGSTEAFF; V gene: TRBV4-3; D gene: TRBD1; J gene: TRBJ1-1
CDR3 protein: CASSWTGTSGELFF; V gene: TRBV7-9; D gene: NA; J gene: TRBJ2-2
CDR3 protein: CASSPTGDIQYF; V gene: TRBV18; D gene: TRBD1; J gene: TRBJ2-4
CDR3 protein: CSAILKETQYF; V gene: TRBV20-1; D gene: NA; J gene: TRBJ2-5
CDR3 protein: CASSLEGRAYNEQFF; V gene: TRBV7-2; D gene: NA; J gene: TRBJ2-1
CDR3 protein: CASSPRLAGEGDTQYF; V gene: TRBV7-9; D gene: TRBD2; J gene: TRBJ2-3
CDR3 protein: CASSRQTGVDEKLFF; V gene: TRBV18; D gene: TRBD1; J gene: TRBJ1-4
CDR3 protein: CASSLIATRTDTQYF; V gene: TRBV7-8; D gene: NA; J gene: TRBJ2-3
CDR3 protein: CASSTDSNYGYTF; V gene: TRBV7-2; D gene: NA; J gene: TRBJ1-2
CDR3 protein: CASSVQGAVRPQHF; V gene: TRBV7-2; D gene: TRBD1; J gene: TRBJ1-5
CDR3 protein: CSVDRGQVGTEAFF; V gene: TRBV29-1; D gene: NA; J gene: TRBJ1-1
CDR3 protein: CASSLGGKAEAFF; V gene: TRBV28; D gene: NA; J gene: TRBJ1-1
CDR3 protein: CASSQGTANIQYF; V gene: TRBV14; D gene: NA; J gene: TRBJ2-4
CDR3 protein: CASSLGTADIQYF; V gene: TRBV7-2; D gene: NA; J gene: TRBJ2-4
CDR3 protein: CASGMAPDTTTSTDTQYF; V gene: TRBV12-5; D gene: NA; J gene: TRBJ2-3
CDR3 protein: CASSLAITSAEPQYF; V gene: TRBV7-2; D gene: NA; J gene: TRBJ2-5
CDR3 protein: CASTFGSYNEQFF; V gene: TRBV2; D gene: NA; J gene: TRBJ2-1
CDR3 protein: CASTPGRGSTDTQYF; V gene: TRBV6-5; D gene: TRBD2; J gene: TRBJ2-3
CDR3 protein: CSARRSGELFF; V gene: TRBV20-1; D gene: NA; J gene: TRBJ2-2
CDR3 protein: CAWSVSPSTDTQYF; V gene: TRBV30; D gene: NA; J gene: TRBJ2-3
CDR3 protein: CASSLGIGVEQYF; V gene: TRBV7-3; D gene: NA; J gene: TRBJ2-7
CDR3 protein: CASRQGFTGELFF; V gene: TRBV7-3; D gene: TRBD1; J gene: TRBJ2-2
CDR3 protein: CASRLTGELFF; V gene: TRBV11-3; D gene: NA; J gene: TRBJ2-2
CDR3 protein: CASSSTGRTEKLFF; V gene: TRBV7-9; D gene: TRBD1; J gene: TRBJ1-4
CDR3 protein: CASSYSSPGTEQFF; V gene: TRBV6-5; D gene: NA; J gene: TRBJ2-1
CDR3 protein: CASRARTSGGDEQFF; V gene: TRBV2; D gene: TRBD2; J gene: TRBJ2-1
CDR3 protein: CASSLAGLSYNEQFF; V gene: TRBV5-6; D gene: NA; J gene: TRBJ2-1
CDR3 protein: CASSSRRDGDEQFF; V gene: TRBV5-4; D gene: NA; J gene: TRBJ2-1
CDR3 protein: CASSFDGAARSEQFF; V gene: TRBV7-2; D gene: NA; J gene: TRBJ2-1
CDR3 protein: CASSLSFRGRATGANVLTF; V gene: TRBV7-2; D gene: NA; J gene: TRBJ2-6
CDR3 protein: CASSENRGQPQHF; V gene: TRBV5-8; D gene: NA; J gene: TRBJ1-5
CDR3 protein: CASTTRRLDQPQHF; V gene: TRBV19; D gene: NA; J gene: TRBJ1-5
CDR3 protein: CASSYARYNQPQHF; V gene: TRBV6-5; D gene: NA; J gene: TRBJ1-5
CDR3 protein: CASRQGETQYF; V gene: TRBV19; D gene: TRBD1; J gene: TRBJ2-5
CDR3 protein: CASSPLSVYEQFF; V gene: TRBV18; D gene: NA; J gene: TRBJ2-1
CDR3 protein: CASSPLVGTGELFF; V gene: TRBV9; D gene: NA; J gene: TRBJ2-2
CDR3 protein: CASSRTGGDTDTQYF; V gene: TRBV7-6; D gene: TRBD1; J gene: TRBJ2-3
CDR3 protein: CASGETQYF; V gene: TRBV7-9; D gene: NA; J gene: TRBJ2-5
CDR3 protein: CASSPSLVPTDTQYF; V gene: TRBV18; D gene: NA; J gene: TRBJ2-3
CDR3 protein: CAWSVPGIGELFF; V gene: TRBV30; D gene: NA; J gene: TRBJ2-2
CDR3 protein: CASSSTSGTYNEQFF; V gene: TRBV7-2; D gene: TRBD2; J gene: TRBJ2-1
CDR3 protein: CASSFSGYGYTF; V gene: TRBV27; D gene: NA; J gene: TRBJ1-2
CDR3 protein: CASSQKLSSYNEQFF; V gene: TRBV14; D gene: NA; J gene: TRBJ2-1
CDR3 protein: CASSLVGYGEQFF; V gene: TRBV7-6; D gene: NA; J gene: TRBJ2-1
CDR3 protein: CASSQDPAGGYTF; V gene: TRBV7-3; D gene: NA; J gene: TRBJ1-2
CDR3 protein: CSAETGHNEKLFF; V gene: TRBV29-1; D gene: NA; J gene: TRBJ1-4
CDR3 protein: CASSVGLGQGTDTQYF; V gene: TRBV9; D gene: NA; J gene: TRBJ2-3
CDR3 protein: CSVQPGSSYEQYF; V gene: TRBV29-1; D gene: NA; J gene: TRBJ2-7
CDR3 protein: CSVGLAGGLSDTQYF; V gene: TRBV29-1; D gene: TRBD2; J gene: TRBJ2-3
CDR3 protein: CASAGLPGSGNTIYF; V gene: TRBV6-6; D gene: NA; J gene: TRBJ1-3
CDR3 protein: CASPVSAWGDTQYF; V gene: TRBV25-1; D gene: NA; J gene: TRBJ2-3
CDR3 protein: CASSLGSATGDRFF; V gene: TRBV7-2; D gene: TRBD1; J gene: TRBJ2-1
CDR3 protein: CSLDPRGTDTQYF; V gene: TRBV29-1; D gene: NA; J gene: TRBJ2-3
CDR3 protein: CASSPTFGQANTEAFF; V gene: TRBV18; D gene: TRBD1; J gene: TRBJ1-1
CDR3 protein: CASSATGSSYNEQFF; V gene: TRBV2; D gene: NA; J gene: TRBJ2-1
CDR3 protein: CAISLATDTQYF; V gene: TRBV10-3; D gene: NA; J gene: TRBJ2-3
CDR3 protein: CSAGFRQPQHF; V gene: TRBV20-1; D gene: NA; J gene: TRBJ1-5
CDR3 protein: CASSPPLAVETQYF; V gene: TRBV28; D gene: NA; J gene: TRBJ2-5